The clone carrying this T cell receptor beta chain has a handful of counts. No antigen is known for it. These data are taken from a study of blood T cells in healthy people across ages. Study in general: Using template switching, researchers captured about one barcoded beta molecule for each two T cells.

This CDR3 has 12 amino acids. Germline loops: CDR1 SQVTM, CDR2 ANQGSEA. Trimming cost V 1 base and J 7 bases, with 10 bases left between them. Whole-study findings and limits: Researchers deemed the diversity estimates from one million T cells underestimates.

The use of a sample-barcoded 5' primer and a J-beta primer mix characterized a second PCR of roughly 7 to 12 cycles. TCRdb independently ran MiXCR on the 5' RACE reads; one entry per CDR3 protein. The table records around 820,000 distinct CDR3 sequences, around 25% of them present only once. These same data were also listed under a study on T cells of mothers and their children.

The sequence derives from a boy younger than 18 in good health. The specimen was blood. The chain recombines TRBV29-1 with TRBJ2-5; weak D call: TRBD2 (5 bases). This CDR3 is CSVEVLVGTQYF. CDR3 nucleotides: TGCAGCGTTGAAGTACTAGTGGGGACCCAGTACTTC. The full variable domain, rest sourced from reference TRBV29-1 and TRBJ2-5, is SAVISQKPSRDICQRGTSLTIQCQVDSQVTMMFWYRQQPGQSLTLIATANQGSEATYESGFVIDKFPISRPNLTFSTLTVSNMSPEDSSIYLCSVEVLVGTQYFGPGTRLLVL.